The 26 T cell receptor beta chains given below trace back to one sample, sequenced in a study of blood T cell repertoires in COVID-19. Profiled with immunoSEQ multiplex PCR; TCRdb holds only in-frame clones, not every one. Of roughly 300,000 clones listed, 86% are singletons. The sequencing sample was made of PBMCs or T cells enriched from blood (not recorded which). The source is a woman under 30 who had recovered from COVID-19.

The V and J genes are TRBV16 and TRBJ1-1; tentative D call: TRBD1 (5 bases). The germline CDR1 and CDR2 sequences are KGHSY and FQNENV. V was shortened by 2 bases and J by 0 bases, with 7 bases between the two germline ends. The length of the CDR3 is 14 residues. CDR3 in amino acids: CASSQRQLNTEAFF. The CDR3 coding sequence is TGTGCCAGCAGCCAAAGACAGCTGAACACTGAAGCTTTCTTT.

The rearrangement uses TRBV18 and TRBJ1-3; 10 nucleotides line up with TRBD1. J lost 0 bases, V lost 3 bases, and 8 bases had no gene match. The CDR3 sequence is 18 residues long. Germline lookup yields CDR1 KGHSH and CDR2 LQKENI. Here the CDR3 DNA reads TGTGCCAGCTCACCCAACTCGGGACAGGGGAGCTCTGGAAACACCATATATTTT. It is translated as CASSPNSGQGSSGNTIYF.

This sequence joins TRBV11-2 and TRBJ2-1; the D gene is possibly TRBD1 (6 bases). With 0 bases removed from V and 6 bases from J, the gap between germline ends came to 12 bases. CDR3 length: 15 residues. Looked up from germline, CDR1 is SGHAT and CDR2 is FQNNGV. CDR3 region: CASSLDPGRGNEQFF. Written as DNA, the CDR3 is TGTGCCAGCAGCTTAGACCCAGGCAGGGGCAATGAGCAGTTCTTC.

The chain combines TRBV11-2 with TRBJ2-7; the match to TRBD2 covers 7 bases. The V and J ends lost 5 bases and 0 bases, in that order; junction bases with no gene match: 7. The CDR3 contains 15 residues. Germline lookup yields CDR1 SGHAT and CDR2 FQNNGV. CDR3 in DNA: TGTGCCAGCAGCGAGTCTAGCGGAAACTCCTACGAGCAGTACTTC. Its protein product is CASSESSGNSYEQYF.

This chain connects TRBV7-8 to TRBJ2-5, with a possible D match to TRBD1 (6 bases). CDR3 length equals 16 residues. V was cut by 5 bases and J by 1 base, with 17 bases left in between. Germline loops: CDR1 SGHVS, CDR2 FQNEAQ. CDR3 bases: TGTGCCAGCAGCCCGAGAGGGGGAGTTGCCCAAGAGACCCAGTACTTC. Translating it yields CASSPRGGVAQETQYF.

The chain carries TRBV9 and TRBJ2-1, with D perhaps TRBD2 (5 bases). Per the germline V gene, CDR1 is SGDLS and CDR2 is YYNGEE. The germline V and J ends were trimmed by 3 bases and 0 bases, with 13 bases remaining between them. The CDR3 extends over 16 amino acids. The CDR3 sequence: CASSAELGNSYNEQFF. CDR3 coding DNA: TGTGCCAGCAGCGCCGAGCTCGGGAACTCCTACAATGAGCAGTTCTTC. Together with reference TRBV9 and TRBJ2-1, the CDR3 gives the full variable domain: DSGVTQTPKHLITATGQRVTLRCSPRSGDLSVYWYQQSLDQGLQFLIQYYNGEERAKGNILERFSAQQFPDLHSELNLSSLELGDSALYFCASSAELGNSYNEQFFGPGTRLTVL.

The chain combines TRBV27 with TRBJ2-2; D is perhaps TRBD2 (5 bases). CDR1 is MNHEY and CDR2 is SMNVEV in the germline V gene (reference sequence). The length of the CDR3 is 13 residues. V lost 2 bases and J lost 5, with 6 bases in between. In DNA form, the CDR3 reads TGTGCCAGCAGTTTAAGAGGGACCGGGGAGCTGTTTTTT. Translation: CASSLRGTGELFF.

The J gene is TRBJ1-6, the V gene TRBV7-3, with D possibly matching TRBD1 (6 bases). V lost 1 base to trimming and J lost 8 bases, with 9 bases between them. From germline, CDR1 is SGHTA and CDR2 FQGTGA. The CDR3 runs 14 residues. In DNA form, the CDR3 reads TGTGCCAGCAGCTTAAGAGGGGGGGATTCACCCCTCCACTTT. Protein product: CASSLRGGDSPLHF.

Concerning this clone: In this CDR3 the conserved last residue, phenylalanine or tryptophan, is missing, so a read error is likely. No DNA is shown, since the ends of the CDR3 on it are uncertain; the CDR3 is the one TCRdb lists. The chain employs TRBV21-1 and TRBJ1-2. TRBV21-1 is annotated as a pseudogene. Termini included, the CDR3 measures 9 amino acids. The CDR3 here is CASSKVSGL.

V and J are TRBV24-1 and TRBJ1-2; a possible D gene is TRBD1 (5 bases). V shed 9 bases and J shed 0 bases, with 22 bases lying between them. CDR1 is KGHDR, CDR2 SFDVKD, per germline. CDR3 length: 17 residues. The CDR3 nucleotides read TGTGCCACCCACGTGCGGGGGAGGGTAAAGGCTAACTATGGCTACACCTTC. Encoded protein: CATHVRGRVKANYGYTF.

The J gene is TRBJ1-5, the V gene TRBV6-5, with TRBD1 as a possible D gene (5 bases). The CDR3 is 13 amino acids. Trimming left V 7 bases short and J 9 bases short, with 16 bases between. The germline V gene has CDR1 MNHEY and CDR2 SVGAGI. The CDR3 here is CASTVGGGVPQHF. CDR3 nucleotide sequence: TGTGCCAGCACGGTGGGCGGAGGGGTGCCCCAGCATTTT.

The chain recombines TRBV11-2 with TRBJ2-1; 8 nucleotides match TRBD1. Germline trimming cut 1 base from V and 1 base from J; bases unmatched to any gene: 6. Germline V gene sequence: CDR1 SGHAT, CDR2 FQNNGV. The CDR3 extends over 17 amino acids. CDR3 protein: CASSLAFRGPSYNEQFF. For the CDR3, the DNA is TGTGCCAGCAGCTTAGCTTTCAGGGGGCCTTCCTACAATGAGCAGTTCTTC.

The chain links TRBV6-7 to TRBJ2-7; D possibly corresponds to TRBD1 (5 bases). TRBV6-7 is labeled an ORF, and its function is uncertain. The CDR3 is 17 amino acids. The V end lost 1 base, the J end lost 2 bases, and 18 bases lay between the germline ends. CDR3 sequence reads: CASSYFCEGELPYEQYF. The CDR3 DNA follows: TGTGCCAGCAGTTACTTTTGTGAAGGGGAATTACCCTACGAGCAGTACTTC.

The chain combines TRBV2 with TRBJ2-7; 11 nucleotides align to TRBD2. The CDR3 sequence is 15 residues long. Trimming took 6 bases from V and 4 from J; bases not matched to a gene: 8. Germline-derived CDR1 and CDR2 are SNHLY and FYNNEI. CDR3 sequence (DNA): TGTGCCAGCAGCCGTGGACTAGCGGGTTCGTACGAGCAGTACTTC. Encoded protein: CASSRGLAGSYEQYF.

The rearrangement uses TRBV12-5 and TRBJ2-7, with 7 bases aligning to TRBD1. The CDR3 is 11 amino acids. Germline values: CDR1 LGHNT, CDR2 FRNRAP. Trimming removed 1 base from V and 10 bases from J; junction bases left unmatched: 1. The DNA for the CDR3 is TGTGCTAGTGGTTTGGGACAGGGTCAGTACTTC. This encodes CASGLGQGQYF. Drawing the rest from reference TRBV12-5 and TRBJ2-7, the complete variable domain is DARVTQTPRHKVTEMGQEVTMRCQPILGHNTVFWYRQTMMQGLELLAYFRNRAPLDDSGMPKDRFSAEMPDATLATLKIQPSEPRDSAVYFCASGLGQGQYFGPGTRLTVT.

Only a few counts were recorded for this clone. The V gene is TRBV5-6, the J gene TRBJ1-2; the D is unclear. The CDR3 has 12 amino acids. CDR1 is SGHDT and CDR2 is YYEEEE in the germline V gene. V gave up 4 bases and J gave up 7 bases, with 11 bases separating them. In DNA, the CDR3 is TGTGCCAGCAGCGTACTTTCCATTGGCTACACCTTC. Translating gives CASSVLSIGYTF.

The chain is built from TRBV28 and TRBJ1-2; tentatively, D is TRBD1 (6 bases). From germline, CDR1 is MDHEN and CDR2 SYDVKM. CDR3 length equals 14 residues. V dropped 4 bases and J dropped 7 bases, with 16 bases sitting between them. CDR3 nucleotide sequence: TGTGCCAGCAGTTCCCGCAGGGGAACTGCTGGCTACACCTTC. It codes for CASSSRRGTAGYTF.

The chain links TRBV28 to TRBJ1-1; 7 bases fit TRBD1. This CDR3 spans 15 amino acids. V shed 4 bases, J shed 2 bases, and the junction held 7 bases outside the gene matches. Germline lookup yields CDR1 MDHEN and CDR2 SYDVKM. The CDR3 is CASSYHRGSNTEAFF. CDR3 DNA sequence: TGTGCCAGCAGTTATCACAGGGGATCCAACACTGAAGCTTTCTTT.

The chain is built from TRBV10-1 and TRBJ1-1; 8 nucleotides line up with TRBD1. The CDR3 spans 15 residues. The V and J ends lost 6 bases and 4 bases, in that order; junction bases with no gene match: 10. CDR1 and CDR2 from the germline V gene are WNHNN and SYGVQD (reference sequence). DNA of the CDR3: TGCGCCAGCAGCCCCGGACAGGGTGGGATCACTGAAGCTTTCTTT. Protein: CASSPGQGGITEAFF.

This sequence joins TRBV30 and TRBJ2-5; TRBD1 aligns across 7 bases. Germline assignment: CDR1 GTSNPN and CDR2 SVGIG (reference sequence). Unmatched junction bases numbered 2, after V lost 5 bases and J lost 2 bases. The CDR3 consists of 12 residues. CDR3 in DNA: TGTGCCTGGTCGGGACAGCAAGAGACCCAGTACTTC. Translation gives CAWSGQQETQYF.

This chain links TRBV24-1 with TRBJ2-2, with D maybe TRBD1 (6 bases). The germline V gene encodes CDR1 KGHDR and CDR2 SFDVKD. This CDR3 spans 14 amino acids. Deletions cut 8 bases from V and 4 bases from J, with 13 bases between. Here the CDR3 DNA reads TGTGCCACCAAGGGGGAGACAGGCACCGGGGAGCTGTTTTTT. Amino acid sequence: CATKGETGTGELFF.

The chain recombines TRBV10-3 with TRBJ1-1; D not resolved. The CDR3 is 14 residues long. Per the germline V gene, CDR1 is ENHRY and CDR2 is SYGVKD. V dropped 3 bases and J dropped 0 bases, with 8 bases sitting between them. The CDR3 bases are TGTGCCATCAGTGAAGCCCTTATGAACACTGAAGCTTTCTTT. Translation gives CAISEALMNTEAFF.

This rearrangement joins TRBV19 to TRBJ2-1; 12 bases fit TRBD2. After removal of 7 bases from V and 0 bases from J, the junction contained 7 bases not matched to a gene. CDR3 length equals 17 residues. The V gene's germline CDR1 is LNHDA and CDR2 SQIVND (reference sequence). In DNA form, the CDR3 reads TGTGCCAGTACCGTTACTAGCGGGAGGAGCTCCTACAATGAGCAGTTCTTC. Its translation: CASTVTSGRSSYNEQFF.

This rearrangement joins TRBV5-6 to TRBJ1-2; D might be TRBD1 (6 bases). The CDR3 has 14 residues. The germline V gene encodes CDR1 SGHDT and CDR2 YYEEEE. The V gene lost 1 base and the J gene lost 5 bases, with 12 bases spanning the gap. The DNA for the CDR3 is TGTGCCAGCAGCTTGCAGGGGCCGAGTTATGGCTACACCTTC. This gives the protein CASSLQGPSYGYTF.

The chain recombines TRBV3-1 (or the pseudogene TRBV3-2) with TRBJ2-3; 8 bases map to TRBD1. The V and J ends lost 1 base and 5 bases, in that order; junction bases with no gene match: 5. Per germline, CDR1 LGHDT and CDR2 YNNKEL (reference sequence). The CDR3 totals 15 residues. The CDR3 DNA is TGTGCCAGCAGCCAAGGGACAGGGAACAGAGATACGCAGTATTTT. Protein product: CASSQGTGNRDTQYF.

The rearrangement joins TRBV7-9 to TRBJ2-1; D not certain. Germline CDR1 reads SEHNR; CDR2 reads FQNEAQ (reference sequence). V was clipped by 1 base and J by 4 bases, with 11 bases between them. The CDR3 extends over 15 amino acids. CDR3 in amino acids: CASSLGLNSYNEQFF. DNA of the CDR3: TGTGCCAGCAGCTTAGGTCTGAACTCATACAATGAGCAGTTCTTC. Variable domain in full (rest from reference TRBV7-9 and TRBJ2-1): DTGVSQNPRHKITKRGQNVTFRCDPISEHNRLYWYRQTLGQGPEFLTYFQNEAQLEKSRLLSDRFSAERPKGSFSTLEIQRTEQGDSAMYLCASSLGLNSYNEQFFGPGTRLTVL.